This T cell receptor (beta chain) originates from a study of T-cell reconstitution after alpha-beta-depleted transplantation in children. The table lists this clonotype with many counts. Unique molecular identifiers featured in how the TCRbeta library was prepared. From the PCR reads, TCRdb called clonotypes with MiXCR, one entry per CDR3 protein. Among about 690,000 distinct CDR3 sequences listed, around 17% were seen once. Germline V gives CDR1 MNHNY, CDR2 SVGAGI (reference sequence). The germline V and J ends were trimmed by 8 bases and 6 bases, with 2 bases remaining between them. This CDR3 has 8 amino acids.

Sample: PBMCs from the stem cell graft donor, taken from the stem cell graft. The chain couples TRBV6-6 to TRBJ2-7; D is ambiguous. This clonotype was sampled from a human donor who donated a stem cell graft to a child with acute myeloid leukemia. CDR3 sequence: CASREQYV. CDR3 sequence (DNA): TGTGCCAGCCGCGAGCAGTACGTC.